Listed here are 28 T cell receptor beta chains from one sample, sequenced in a study of T cells after posttransplantation cyclophosphamide. Measured with immunoSEQ multiplex PCR; TCRdb has only the in-frame clones, and not every one. The sample lists around 66,000 clones, about 94% occurring once. The material sequenced was PBMCs. These TCRs come from a woman younger than 45 in good health and a related stem cell transplant donor.

This chain uses TRBV4-2 with TRBJ1-2; D is uncertain. This CDR3 region has 11 residues. Germline CDR1 and CDR2: LGHNA and YNFKEQ. V dropped 4 bases and J dropped 8 bases, with 8 bases sitting between them. The CDR3 here is CASSLGSGYTF. CDR3 sequence (DNA): TGTGCCAGCAGCCTCGGGAGCGGCTACACCTTC.

The DNA of the CDR3 is TGTGCCAGCAGTTCCGGTCTCCCCTCGGGGAACAGGAGAAATGAAAAACTGTTTTTT. Encoded protein: CASSSGLPSGNRRNEKLFF. The chain joins TRBV28 to TRBJ1-4; D perhaps matches TRBD1 (5 bases). V lost 4 bases and J lost 5, with 26 bases in between. The germline CDR1 and CDR2 sequences are MDHEN and SYDVKM. The CDR3 has 19 residues.

As to this clone: Relative to the germline gene, one junction end is altered; a read error may explain this. This chain uses TRBV29-1 with TRBJ2-7; 10 nucleotides align to TRBD1. The germline V gene has CDR1 SQVTM and CDR2 ANQGSEA. The CDR3 spans 14 residues. This CDR3 reads CSVEDRGQGYEQYF. DNA for the CDR3: TGCAGCGTGGAAGACAGGGGGCAGGGCTACGAGCAGTACTTC.

V is TRBV5-6 and J is TRBJ1-6; D may be TRBD1 (5 bases). This CDR3 has 14 amino acids. The germline V gene has CDR1 SGHDT and CDR2 YYEEEE. V gave up 0 bases and J gave up 7 bases, with 8 bases separating them. The CDR3 spells CASSLGGGNSPLHF. The CDR3, as DNA: TGTGCCAGCAGCTTGGGGGGGGGAAATTCACCCCTCCACTTT.

The chain is built from TRBV6-6 and TRBJ1-2, with 9 bases fitting TRBD1. Unmatched junction bases numbered 10, after V lost 6 bases and J lost 5 bases. The CDR3 sequence is 15 residues long. Germline V gene lookup returns CDR1 MNHNY and CDR2 SVGAGI (reference sequence). CDR3 coding DNA: TGTGCCAGCAGCCGCCCGGGACAGGGAAAATATGGCTACACCTTC. Amino acids: CASSRPGQGKYGYTF.

This rearrangement joins TRBV4-3 to TRBJ2-1; tentative D call: TRBD1 (5 bases). Between the trimmed V and J ends, which lost 0 bases and 4 bases, there was a span of 7 bases. The germline V gene has CDR1 LGHNA and CDR2 YSLEER. The CDR3 runs to 14 residues. The CDR3 here is CASSQDRVYNEQFF. Written as DNA, the CDR3 is TGCGCCAGCAGCCAAGACAGGGTTTACAATGAGCAGTTCTTC.

The chain links TRBV6-6 to TRBJ1-6; D is unclear. CDR3 length: 16 amino acids. Trimming left V 7 bases short and J 6 bases short, with 19 bases between. CDR1 and CDR2 from the germline V gene are MNHNY and SVGAGI (reference sequence). The CDR3 region is CASTLQNPTSNSPLHF. The CDR3 DNA sequence: TGTGCCAGCACCCTACAGAACCCTACTTCTAATTCACCCCTCCACTTT.

The chain couples TRBV19 to TRBJ1-5, with 9 bases that match TRBD1. V lost 7 bases, J lost 2 bases, and 15 bases stayed unmatched. The CDR3 sequence is 18 residues long. Germline values: CDR1 LNHDA, CDR2 SQIVND (reference sequence). The CDR3, as DNA: TGTGCCAGTACCCAGTACAGGGGGCAAAATATAGGCAATCAGCCCCAGCATTTT. Residues: CASTQYRGQNIGNQPQHF.

The chain couples TRBV27 to TRBJ1-5; maybe TRBD1 (5 bases). Trimming left V 2 bases short and J 2 bases short, with 10 bases between. The CDR3 has 15 residues. The germline V gene has CDR1 MNHEY and CDR2 SMNVEV (reference sequence). CDR3 sequence reads: CASSLSQGGNQPQHF. In DNA form, the CDR3 reads TGTGCCAGCAGTTTAAGTCAGGGTGGCAATCAGCCCCAGCATTTT.

This rearrangement joins TRBV18 to TRBJ1-2; 7 bases match TRBD1. Germline V gives CDR1 KGHSH, CDR2 LQKENI. This CDR3 contains 12 residues. Trimming at V came to 5 bases and at J to 7 bases, leaving 4 bases not matched to a gene. Here the CDR3 DNA reads TGTGCCAGCTCATCGACAGGGTCTGGCTACACCTTC. Residues: CASSSTGSGYTF.

The genes are TRBV19 and TRBJ1-1; no reliable D call. Germline V lookup: CDR1 LNHDA, CDR2 SQIVND (reference sequence). This CDR3 has 14 amino acids. The germline V and J ends were trimmed by 0 bases and 3 bases, with 8 bases remaining between them. In DNA, the CDR3 is TGTGCCAGTAGTATAGAGGGCGGCCACACTGAAGCTTTCTTT. It yields the protein CASSIEGGHTEAFF.

V usage is TRBV7-9 and J usage is TRBJ1-6; D not certain. The CDR3 length is 14 residues. CDR1 and CDR2 (germline): SEHNR, FQNEAQ (reference sequence). Trimming pared 1 base from V and 7 bases from J, leaving 8 bases between. Here the CDR3 DNA reads TGTGCCAGCAGCTTAGAAGGTCTCAATTCACCCCTCCACTTT. It yields the protein CASSLEGLNSPLHF.

This chain joins TRBV2 and TRBJ2-7; D is undetermined. The CDR3 length is 12 residues. The germline V gene has CDR1 SNHLY and CDR2 FYNNEI. V was trimmed by 3 bases and J by 3 bases, leaving 6 bases between them. The CDR3 sequence is CASSDTYYEQYF. CDR3 DNA: TGTGCCAGCAGTGACACTTACTACGAGCAGTACTTC.

This rearrangement joins TRBV27 to TRBJ2-5; D could derive from TRBD1 or TRBD2 (6 bases each). The CDR3 totals 12 residues. The V gene's germline CDR1 is MNHEY and CDR2 SMNVEV (reference sequence). The germline V and J ends were trimmed by 6 bases and 2 bases, with 7 bases remaining between them. This CDR3 reads CASRGGQETQYF. The CDR3, as DNA: TGTGCCAGCAGAGGGGGGCAAGAGACCCAGTACTTC.

The rearrangement joins TRBV19 to TRBJ2-3; TRBD1 matches 11 bases. Germline loops: CDR1 LNHDA, CDR2 SQIVND (reference sequence). The CDR3 consists of 15 residues. Unmatched junction bases numbered 3, after V lost 4 bases and J lost 3 bases. The CDR3 is CASSRTGGRTDTQYF. The CDR3 DNA is TGTGCCAGTAGTAGGACAGGGGGCCGGACAGATACGCAGTATTTT. Full variable domain (missing parts from reference TRBV19 and TRBJ2-3): DGGITQSPKYLFRKEGQNVTLSCEQNLNHDAMYWYRQDPGQGLRLIYYSQIVNDFQKGDIAEGYSVSREKKESFPLTVTSAQKNPTAFYLCASSRTGGRTDTQYFGPGTRLTVL.

This clone was observed at least ten times. The J gene is TRBJ1-5, the V gene TRBV7-9, with a tentative D call TRBD1 (6 bases). Germline loops: CDR1 SEHNR, CDR2 FQNEAQ (reference sequence). The CDR3 runs to 13 residues. The V end lost 2 bases, the J end lost 11 bases, and 13 bases lay between the germline ends. The CDR3 spells CASSLSGSGAQHF. Written as DNA, the CDR3 is TGTGCCAGCAGCTTATCGGGGTCAGGGGCCCAGCATTTT.

The CDR3 nucleotides read TGTGCCAGCAGCTCACAGGGGGCGGGCCTGAGTGGCTACACCTTC. Residues: CASSSQGAGLSGYTF. The J gene is TRBJ1-2, the V gene TRBV7-3, with 9 bases that match TRBD1. This CDR3 spans 15 amino acids. The junction had 10 bases not matched to a gene; V was cut back by 4 bases and J by 7 bases. Germline loops: CDR1 SGHTA, CDR2 FQGTGA. Looking up the rest from reference TRBV7-3 and TRBJ1-2 gives the full variable domain: GAGVSQTPSNKVTEKGKYVELRCDPISGHTALYWYRQSLGQGPEFLIYFQGTGAADDSGLPNDRFFAVRPEGSVSTLKIQRTERGDSAVYLCASSSQGAGLSGYTFGSGTRLTVV.

The rearrangement links TRBV11-3 to TRBJ2-3; perhaps TRBD2 as D (6 bases). V was cut by 1 base and J by 1 base, with 12 bases left in between. Germline CDR1 SGHNT, CDR2 YENEEA. The CDR3 is 16 amino acids. The CDR3 DNA reads as TGTGCCAGCAGCTTAGGTCGGGGGTACCGCACAGATACGCAGTATTTT. This encodes CASSLGRGYRTDTQYF.

This clone was seen a single time. J is TRBJ1-3 and V is TRBV7-3, with 8 positions matching TRBD1. From germline, CDR1 is SGHTA and CDR2 FQGTGA. The CDR3 has 17 amino acids. V was clipped by 5 bases and J by 1 base; unmatched bases: 10. CDR3 protein: CASSNYGQGVSGNTIYF. CDR3 DNA: TGTGCCAGCAGCAACTACGGACAGGGCGTTTCTGGAAACACCATATATTTT.

The chain links TRBV6-5 to TRBJ1-1; 8 bases agree with TRBD1. CDR1 and CDR2 (germline): MNHEY, SVGAGI. This CDR3 is 15 amino acids long. The junction had 9 bases not matched to a gene; V was cut back by 3 bases and J by 6 bases. CDR3 DNA: TGTGCCAGCAGTTATATGTATCGGACAGGGTCTGAAGCTTTCTTT. It specifies CASSYMYRTGSEAFF.

The genes are TRBV9 and TRBJ1-5; 10 nucleotides match TRBD1. V lost 10 bases and J lost 3; bases outside the gene matches: 7. The germline CDR1 and CDR2 sequences are SGDLS and YYNGEE. The CDR3 runs 14 residues. The CDR3 sequence: CAGQGQGYNQPQHF. In nucleotides, the CDR3 is TGTGCCGGACAGGGACAGGGGTACAATCAGCCCCAGCATTTT.

The rearrangement links TRBV19 to TRBJ1-2; D not resolved. Trimming pared 4 bases from V and 4 bases from J, leaving 19 bases between. The CDR3 consists of 16 residues. The V gene's germline CDR1 is LNHDA and CDR2 SQIVND (reference sequence). CDR3 sequence (DNA): TGTGCCAGTAGTACCTCTCAGTCATTGAGTACCTATGGCTACACCTTC. Amino acid sequence: CASSTSQSLSTYGYTF. Combining the CDR3 with reference TRBV19 and TRBJ1-2 gives the whole variable domain DGGITQSPKYLFRKEGQNVTLSCEQNLNHDAMYWYRQDPGQGLRLIYYSQIVNDFQKGDIAEGYSVSREKKESFPLTVTSAQKNPTAFYLCASSTSQSLSTYGYTFGSGTRLTVV.

V gene TRBV5-6 combines with J gene TRBJ2-7; D ambiguous. This CDR3 contains 14 residues. The germline V gene encodes CDR1 SGHDT and CDR2 YYEEEE. The V end lost 0 bases, the J end lost 3 bases, and 10 bases lay between the germline ends. Here the CDR3 reads CASSLGWQLYEQYF. In DNA form, the CDR3 reads TGTGCCAGCAGCTTGGGGTGGCAGCTCTACGAGCAGTACTTC.

The chain couples TRBV2 to TRBJ1-1; D is ambiguous. The germline CDR1 and CDR2 sequences are SNHLY and FYNNEI. The CDR3 runs to 11 residues. With 4 bases removed from V and 8 bases from J, the gap between germline ends came to 8 bases. The CDR3 here is CASSVAAEAFF. The CDR3 nucleotides read TGTGCCAGCAGTGTTGCAGCGGAAGCTTTCTTT.

This chain links TRBV5-4 with TRBJ1-4; TRBD1 is a possible D gene (5 bases). The CDR3 sequence is 14 residues long. V lost 3 bases, J lost 3 bases, and 9 bases lay in between. Germline V gene sequence: CDR1 SGHNT, CDR2 YYREEE (reference sequence). The CDR3 DNA reads as TGTGCCAGCAGCTCGGCAGGGTCTAATGAAAAACTGTTTTTT. It is translated as CASSSAGSNEKLFF.

V is TRBV30 and J is TRBJ1-1; possible D gene TRBD1, 6 bases. The CDR3 runs to 14 residues. V lost 3 bases, J lost 0 bases, and 11 bases lay in between. The germline CDR1 and CDR2 sequences are GTSNPN and SVGIG (reference sequence). The CDR3 DNA reads TGTGCCTGGAGGGGGACAAACATGAACACTGAAGCTTTCTTT. This codes for CAWRGTNMNTEAFF. The whole variable domain, filled in from reference TRBV30 and TRBJ1-1, reads SQTIHQWPATLVQPVGSPLSLECTVEGTSNPNLYWYRQAAGRGLQLLFYSVGIGQISSEVPQNLSASRPQDRQFILSSKKLLLSDSGFYLCAWRGTNMNTEAFFGQGTRLTVV.

Here the CDR3 reads CASSLFLLALSNQPQHF. CDR3 DNA: TGTGCCAGTAGCCTATTCCTCCTGGCTCTTAGCAATCAGCCCCAGCATTTT. The rearrangement uses TRBV19 and TRBJ1-5; the D is unclear. V was cut by 6 bases and J by 0 bases, with 18 bases left in between. CDR1 and CDR2 from the germline V gene are LNHDA and SQIVND (reference sequence). The CDR3 loop spans 17 amino acids.

This chain links TRBV7-8 with TRBJ1-1, with a weak D call TRBD1 (5 bases). The CDR3 consists of 14 residues. Germline CDR1 SGHVS, CDR2 FQNEAQ. V was trimmed by 7 bases and J by 2 bases, leaving 14 bases between them. The CDR3 loop reads CASIIDTGNTEAFF. CDR3 nucleotide sequence: TGTGCCAGCATCATAGATACAGGTAACACTGAAGCTTTCTTT.